This passage covers 12 T cell receptor beta chains from one sample sequenced in a study of cytomegalovirus exposure and HLA in healthy donors. Sequencing used immunoSEQ multiplex PCR; TCRdb keeps in-frame clones, though not all of them. The sample contains around 130,000 clones, more than 70% of which appear only once. Sequenced: PBMCs. The receptor set was obtained from a woman younger than 45 in good health and CMV-seronegative.

The chain couples TRBV30 to TRBJ1-1, with 9 nucleotides matching TRBD1. The CDR3 has 14 amino acids. The germline CDR1 and CDR2 sequences are GTSNPN and SVGIG (reference sequence). Trimming removed 4 bases from V and 5 bases from J; junction bases left unmatched: 8. The CDR3 here is CAWTPGTGLTEAFF. The CDR3 coding sequence is TGTGCCTGGACCCCCGGGACAGGGTTAACTGAAGCTTTCTTT.

CDR3: CASSPLLAGAEFF. CDR3 in DNA: TGTGCCAGCAGCCCCTTACTAGCGGGGGCGGAGTTCTTC. The chain couples TRBV7-6 to TRBJ2-1, with 11 bases that match TRBD2. Germline-derived CDR1 and CDR2 are SGHVS and FNYEAQ. With 5 bases clipped from V and 14 bases from J, the junction kept 8 bases outside the gene matches. CDR3 length: 13 residues.

V usage is TRBV19 and J usage is TRBJ1-6; the D gene is possibly TRBD1 (5 bases). The CDR3 contains 11 residues. With 8 bases removed from V and 13 bases from J, the gap between germline ends came to 12 bases. Per germline, CDR1 LNHDA and CDR2 SQIVND (reference sequence). CDR3 DNA: TGTGCCAGTGGGCGGGACGGGCCCCTCCACTTT. This codes for CASGRDGPLHF. The full variable domain, in which reference TRBV19 and TRBJ1-6 provide the parts outside the CDR3, is DGGITQSPKYLFRKEGQNVTLSCEQNLNHDAMYWYRQDPGQGLRLIYYSQIVNDFQKGDIAEGYSVSREKKESFPLTVTSAQKNPTAFYLCASGRDGPLHFGNGTRLTVT.

The genes are TRBV4-3 and TRBJ2-5; 7 nucleotides agree with TRBD1. This CDR3 comprises 15 residues. Unmatched junction bases numbered 4, after V lost 1 base and J lost 2 bases. Germline assignment: CDR1 LGHNA and CDR2 YSLEER. CDR3 residues: CASSQVGTVQETQYF. CDR3 sequence (DNA): TGCGCCAGCAGCCAAGTAGGGACAGTTCAAGAGACCCAGTACTTC.

The V gene is TRBV4-1, the J gene TRBJ2-5; TRBD1 might be the D (6 bases). V was cut by 4 bases and J by 5 bases, with 11 bases left in between. The germline CDR1 and CDR2 sequences are MGHRA and YSYEKL. CDR3 length equals 13 residues. CDR3 coding DNA: TGCGCCAGCAGCCGCCGGGACACTGAGACCCAGTACTTC. Protein: CASSRRDTETQYF.

This chain joins TRBV30 and TRBJ1-1, with D possibly being TRBD1 (6 bases). Germline lookup yields CDR1 GTSNPN and CDR2 SVGIG (reference sequence). V was clipped by 3 bases and J by 11 bases, with 16 bases between them. The CDR3 runs 12 residues. The CDR3 region is CAWRLGASCAFF. The CDR3 nucleotides read TGTGCCTGGAGATTGGGGGCGTCGTGCGCTTTCTTT. The whole variable domain, remainder taken from reference TRBV30 and TRBJ1-1, is SQTIHQWPATLVQPVGSPLSLECTVEGTSNPNLYWYRQAAGRGLQLLFYSVGIGQISSEVPQNLSASRPQDRQFILSSKKLLLSDSGFYLCAWRLGASCAFFGQGTRLTVV.

The V call is TRBV14, the J call TRBJ1-2; D gene ambiguous. Looked up from germline, CDR1 is SGHDN and CDR2 is FVKESK. The CDR3 is made up of 13 amino acids. Trimming removed 1 base at V and 5 bases at J, with 8 bases between. This chain's CDR3 is CASSQVGVYGYTF. The CDR3 DNA is TGTGCCAGCAGCCAAGTAGGAGTTTATGGCTACACCTTC.

V is TRBV13 and J is TRBJ1-1; the D is unclear. Germline CDR1 is PRHDT and CDR2 is FYEKMQ (reference sequence). Trimming shortened V by 1 base and J by 5 bases, and 14 bases separated the two germline ends. CDR3 length equals 15 residues. The CDR3 sequence: CASSLVMGTGTEAFF. In DNA form, the CDR3 reads TGTGCCAGCAGCTTAGTTATGGGAACGGGGACTGAAGCTTTCTTT.

Points on this clone: A read error may account for a junction end that differs from germline. Other DNA sequences in the same sample also yield this CDR3. V and J are TRBV2 and TRBJ1-3; tentative D call: TRBD1 (5 bases). In germline, CDR1 is SNHLY, CDR2 FYNNEI. The CDR3 extends over 14 amino acids. CDR3 protein: CASSVGGSGNTIYF. The DNA of the CDR3 is TGTGCCAGCAGTGTGGGGGGAAGTGGAAACACTATATATTTT.

The V gene is TRBV7-2, the J gene TRBJ2-3, with TRBD2 identical over 10 bases. Unmatched junction bases numbered 5, after V lost 5 bases and J lost 9 bases. CDR1 and CDR2 (germline): SGHTA, FQGNSA. This CDR3 spans 13 amino acids. As DNA, the CDR3 is TGTGCCAGCAGCCTACTACTAGCGGGGACGCAGTATTTT. Translating it yields CASSLLLAGTQYF.

The table lists this clone with a count of one. This chain joins TRBV5-1 and TRBJ1-6; D not resolved. Deletions cut 2 bases from V and 12 bases from J, with 21 bases between. This CDR3 has 16 residues. Looked up from germline, CDR1 is SGHRS and CDR2 is YFSETQ. CDR3 coding DNA: TGCGCCAGCAGCTTAGAGGGCACCCTGGGTGGAGAACCCCTCCACTTT. Its protein is CASSLEGTLGGEPLHF.

Comments on this clone: Different DNA sequences within this sample yield the same CDR3. This chain's CDR3 is CASSPPGQGSYEQYF. The CDR3 nucleotides read TGTGCCAGCTCACCACCAGGACAGGGGTCCTACGAGCAGTACTTC. V is TRBV18 and J is TRBJ2-7, with TRBD1 matching 9 bases. This CDR3 has 15 amino acids. CDR1 is KGHSH and CDR2 is LQKENI in the germline V gene. J gave up 1 base and V 0 bases, and 1 base lay outside the gene matches.